This TCR beta chain was recovered during a study of T cell responses to AZD1222 COVID-19 vaccine. Profiled with immunoSEQ multiplex PCR; TCRdb holds only in-frame clones, not every one. The table lists 150,000 to 200,000 clones, 85% to 95% of them singletons, with roughly 4.6% in the top ten. As concerns this clone: Its antigen is unidentified.

Germline CDR1 MNHEY, CDR2 SVGAGI. Trimming removed 2 bases from V and 2 bases from J, with 10 bases in between. This CDR3 comprises 15 residues. Findings and caveats of the study: Distributed over spike, vaccine-associated CD4 TCRs predominated at 160-218 and 743-854. The number of AZD1222 recipients seropositive at baseline was only five or six. The donor group comprised mostly white British people and more females; the analysis possibly underestimated clonal diversity.

The chain carries TRBV6-5 and TRBJ1-3; possible D gene TRBD1, 5 bases. This TCR was recovered from an adult who received the AZD1222 COVID-19 vaccine. This sample comprised peripheral blood, obtained 28 days after the second AZD1222 dose. In nucleotides, the CDR3 is TGTGCCAGCAGTTACGTGGGGCAAACTGGAAACACCATATATTTT. Translation: CASSYVGQTGNTIYF.